This is a list of T cell receptor beta chains from one sample in a study of cytomegalovirus exposure and HLA in healthy donors. Sequenced by immunoSEQ multiplex PCR; TCRdb stores in-frame clones only, minus some. The sample comprises about 120,000 clones, around 78% of which are singletons, and around 3% rests with the top ten. Sequences were obtained from PBMCs. The source is a woman aged 25-40 years in good health and CMV-seropositive. The CDR3 runs from the conserved cysteine through the conserved F or W. The D gene is left open where the match is weak. Expanded clones are given a class, and other clones once, few, many or no size at all.

abundance | j_gene | d_gene | v_gene | CDR3nt | CDR3aa
- | TRBJ1-2 | TRBD1 | TRBV28 | TGTGCCAGCAGTTATAGGGACAGGGTAGCTAACTATGGCTACACCTTC | CASSYRDRVANYGYTF
- | TRBJ1-4 | - | TRBV28 | TGTGCCACCTGGGGGGGGTCATGGGAAAAACTGTTTTTT | CATWGGSWEKLFF
few | TRBJ2-1 | - | TRBV7-2 | TGTGCCAGCAGCTTATTGGTCTTCAGCAATGAGCAGTTCTTC | CASSLLVFSNEQFF
- | TRBJ1-2 | - | TRBV18 | TGTGCCAGCTCACTTTCGAGCTATGGCTACACCTTC | CASSLSSYGYTF
- | TRBJ2-3 | TRBD2 | TRBV5-4 | TGTGCCAGCAGCCACCCGAGGACTAGTGGAGATACGCAGTATTTT | CASSHPRTSGDTQYF
- | TRBJ1-2 | - | TRBV4-1 | TGCGCCAGCAGCCAAGGAGTCAGGCAAGCTAACTATGGCTACACCTTC | CASSQGVRQANYGYTF
few | TRBJ2-3 | TRBD2 | TRBV5-4 | TGTGCCAGCAGCTTGAGGGAGAGCGGGGATAGCACAGATACGCAGTATTTT | CASSLRESGDSTDTQYF
- | TRBJ2-1 | - | TRBV5-1 | TGCGCCAGCAGCAAAATCGACCGCGGCGGGAATGAGCAGTTCTTC | CASSKIDRGGNEQFF
- | TRBJ2-2 | - | TRBV2 | TGTGCCAGCAGTGAAAGTCCACGAACCGGAGGCACCGGGGAGCTGTTTTTT | CASSESPRTGGTGELFF
- | TRBJ2-3 | TRBD2 | TRBV7-3 | TGTGCCAGCAGCGTGCTAGCGGGGGGCAGCACAGATACGCAGTATTTT | CASSVLAGGSTDTQYF
few | TRBJ1-2 | TRBD1 | TRBV6-5 | TGTGCCAGCAGAGGGACAGGGATCTATGGCTACACCTTC | CASRGTGIYGYTF
few | TRBJ2-1 | TRBD2 | TRBV19 | TGTGCCAGTAGTCTAGCGGGGGGGCCGTGGGAGCAGTTCTTC | CASSLAGGPWEQFF
- | TRBJ2-1 | - | TRBV18 | TGTGCCAGCTCACCGGGGCCTTGGGACAATGAGCAGTTCTTC | CASSPGPWDNEQFF
- | TRBJ1-2 | TRBD1 | TRBV6-5 | TGTGCCAGCGGAATACGACAGGGACGGTATGGCTACACCTTC | CASGIRQGRYGYTF
- | TRBJ2-1 | TRBD1 | TRBV5-5 | TGTGCCAGCAGCTTGACAGGGGGAAGCTTCAATGAGCAGTTCTTC | CASSLTGGSFNEQFF
- | TRBJ1-5 | TRBD1 | TRBV4-2 | TGTGCCAGCAGCCAAGAGGTGGGGGACAGCGCATATCAGCCCCAGCATTTT | CASSQEVGDSAYQPQHF
few | TRBJ2-1 | TRBD1 | TRBV28 | TGTGCCAGCAGACGACCAACAGGGGGCAATGAGCAGTTCTTC | CASRRPTGGNEQFF
- | TRBJ1-2 | - | TRBV25-1 | TGTGCCAGCAGTGCCATGACAGGATTTGGCTACACCTTC | CASSAMTGFGYTF
- | TRBJ2-5 | - | TRBV15 | TGTGCCACCAGCCACGGAGAGACCCAGTACTTC | CATSHGETQYF
- | TRBJ1-4 | TRBD1 | TRBV9 | TGTGCCAGCAGCTTAGCAGGGGGACTGGGTGAAAAACTGTTTTTT | CASSLAGGLGEKLFF